This passage covers 20 T cell receptor beta chains from one sample sequenced in a study of regulatory T cells in long-lasting Graves disease. Arm-PCR with iRepertoire HTBI primers amplified the CDR3 regions for these TCR beta libraries. TCRdb redid the calling of the multiplex PCR reads with MiXCR, one entry per CDR3 protein. The sample lists a few hundred thousand distinct CDR3 sequences, 15% to 20% occurring once. Time point meaning: newly diagnosed GD, antithyroid drugs for less than 3 months. The TCR library used RNA extracted from PBMCs. The sample was also linked to a second study, of T cells in Graves' hyperthyroidism and ophthalmopathy.

The starting material was peripheral blood mononuclear cells (PBMCs), obtained at new diagnosis, from a patient treated with antithyroid drugs. All receptors come from a woman aged 25 to 39 with Graves disease.

Details on this clonotype: The final CDR3 position lacks the conserved phenylalanine or tryptophan, pointing to a likely read error. The chain links TRBV7-2 to TRBJ1-5, with a weak D call TRBD1 (5 bases). Germline CDR1 is SGHTA and CDR2 is FQGNSA. The CDR3 is 14 residues long. The ends were cut back, 0 bases at V and 5 bases at J, with 8 bases in the middle. CDR3 region: CASSLAGEYQPQHS. As DNA, the CDR3 is TGTGCCAGCAGCTTAGCAGGGGAGTATCAGCCCCAGCATTCT.

V is TRBV20-1 and J is TRBJ2-1, with TRBD2 matching over 10 bases. The germline V gene encodes CDR1 DFQATT and CDR2 SNEGSKA (reference sequence). This CDR3 region has 17 residues. V lost 1 base, J lost 9 bases, and 15 bases stayed unmatched. The CDR3 nucleotides are TGCAGTGCTAGAGTACTAGCGGGGAGACTTACGGGGGGTGAGCAGTTCTTC. Amino acid sequence: CSARVLAGRLTGGEQFF.

This clonotype occurred a few times. This rearrangement joins TRBV7-2 to TRBJ1-2; D is perhaps TRBD1 (5 bases). Per germline, CDR1 SGHTA and CDR2 FQGNSA. The CDR3 extends over 14 amino acids. The ends were cut back, 1 base at V and 4 bases at J, with 10 bases in the middle. CDR3 loop: CASSLVGATYGYTF. The CDR3 DNA reads TGTGCCAGCAGCTTAGTCGGGGCAACCTATGGCTACACCTTC.

This clonotype was counted ten times or more. The chain carries TRBV6-1 and TRBJ1-5, with D perhaps matching TRBD1 (5 bases). The CDR3 is made up of 15 amino acids. Per germline, CDR1 MNHNS and CDR2 SASEGT. V shed 6 bases and J shed 1 base, with 13 bases lying between them. CDR3 DNA: TGTGCCAGCAGGGAATACGGGGCGAGCAATCAGCCCCAGCATTTT. It encodes CASREYGASNQPQHF.

This rearrangement joins TRBV19 to TRBJ1-3; D gene unclear. The V gene lost 6 bases and the J gene lost 1 base, with 7 bases spanning the gap. The CDR3 consists of 13 residues. CDR1 is LNHDA, CDR2 SQIVND, per germline (reference sequence). CDR3 coding DNA: TGTGCCAGTAGATTGTTTTCTGGAAACACCATATATTTT. It specifies CASRLFSGNTIYF. The whole variable domain, remainder taken from reference TRBV19 and TRBJ1-3, is DGGITQSPKYLFRKEGQNVTLSCEQNLNHDAMYWYRQDPGQGLRLIYYSQIVNDFQKGDIAEGYSVSREKKESFPLTVTSAQKNPTAFYLCASRLFSGNTIYFGEGSWLTVV.

This clonotype was seen at least ten times. J is TRBJ2-1 and V is TRBV30; D uncertain. The CDR3 runs 13 residues. Trimming cost V 0 bases and J 9 bases, with 12 bases left between them. CDR1 and CDR2 from the germline V gene are GTSNPN and SVGIG (reference sequence). Written as DNA, the CDR3 is TGTGCCTGGAGTGTACTCCCTAGTCCTGAGCAGTTCTTC. It encodes CAWSVLPSPEQFF.

In its sample, this clonotype was seen many times. V and J are TRBV6-2 or TRBV6-3 and TRBJ1-2, with D perhaps matching TRBD1 (6 bases). Germline-derived CDR1 and CDR2 are MNHEY and SVGEGT. This CDR3 is 13 amino acids long. Trimming removed 4 bases from V and 8 bases from J, with 14 bases in between. CDR3 sequence reads: CASSLGARSGYTF. CDR3 DNA sequence: TGTGCCAGCAGTTTGGGGGCGCGTAGCGGCTACACCTTC.

This clonotype has ten or more counts. The chain combines TRBV28 with TRBJ1-2, with 8 bases lining up with TRBD1. The germline gives CDR1 MDHEN, CDR2 SYDVKM. The CDR3 runs to 16 residues. Germline trimming cut 5 bases from V and 4 bases from J; bases unmatched to any gene: 12. CDR3 in DNA: TGTGCCAGCAGTAAACTACAGGGGGTAAAAGGCTATGGCTACACCTTC. Protein product: CASSKLQGVKGYGYTF.

The chain is built from TRBV6-1 and TRBJ2-7; D uncertain. The length of the CDR3 is 13 residues. Germline assignment: CDR1 MNHNS and CDR2 SASEGT. V lost 5 bases and J lost 2, with 10 bases in between. The CDR3 DNA sequence: TGTGCCAGCAGTCTGACGGCCACCTACGAGCAGTACTTC. Its translation: CASSLTATYEQYF.

This chain connects TRBV2 to TRBJ1-4; D might be TRBD1 (6 bases). Germline CDR1 is SNHLY and CDR2 is FYNNEI. Trimming cost V 3 bases and J 7 bases, with 12 bases left between them. There are 14 residues in the CDR3. DNA of the CDR3: TGTGCCAGCAGTGAGGGGGGGCTCGGTGAAAAACTGTTTTTT. Translating it yields CASSEGGLGEKLFF.

This clonotype was detected many times. The rearrangement joins TRBV6-1 to TRBJ1-2; D uncertain. From germline, CDR1 is MNHNS and CDR2 SASEGT. V was pared by 3 bases and J by 2 bases, with 13 bases between. The CDR3 totals 15 residues. The CDR3 DNA sequence: TGTGCCAGCAGTGACAGGACTCTACTCAACTATGGCTACACCTTC. Encoded protein: CASSDRTLLNYGYTF.

This clonotype came up a few times. The chain links TRBV20-1 to TRBJ2-1; D is unclear. Germline-derived CDR1 and CDR2 are DFQATT and SNEGSKA (reference sequence). With 6 bases removed from V and 2 bases from J, the gap between germline ends came to 17 bases. This CDR3 spans 15 amino acids. The CDR3 region is CSAPNDQPPYNEQFF. The CDR3 region has the DNA TGCAGTGCCCCCAACGACCAGCCCCCCTACAATGAGCAGTTCTTC.

This clonotype was detected ten times or more. J is TRBJ1-5 and V is TRBV11-2, with TRBD1 matching 9 bases. With V trimmed by 5 bases and J by 3 bases, 14 bases remained unmatched. The germline gives CDR1 SGHAT, CDR2 FQNNGV. The CDR3 extends over 18 amino acids. CDR3 bases: TGTGCCAGCAGCCCCACGGGAGGGGACAGGGAGTACAATCAGCCCCAGCATTTT. Amino acid sequence: CASSPTGGDREYNQPQHF.

This clonotype was detected many times. This rearrangement joins TRBV6-1 to TRBJ2-6, with D possibly matching TRBD1 (6 bases). The V end lost 5 bases, the J end lost 1 base, and 12 bases lay between the germline ends. CDR1 is MNHNS, CDR2 SASEGT, per germline. The CDR3 loop spans 16 amino acids. The CDR3 protein is CASSQRGKSGANVLTF. The CDR3 DNA reads as TGTGCCAGCAGTCAAAGGGGGAAATCTGGGGCCAACGTCCTGACTTTC.

This clonotype was seen ten or more times. The genes are TRBV28 and TRBJ1-2; possibly TRBD1 for D (5 bases). V lost 11 bases and J 1 base, leaving 14 bases between the germline ends. The CDR3 has 13 amino acids. Germline values: CDR1 MDHEN, CDR2 SYDVKM. CDR3 sequence: CAGGAVINYGYTF. Here the CDR3 DNA reads TGTGCCGGAGGGGCAGTCATTAACTATGGCTACACCTTC.

This clonotype was seen at least ten times. V is TRBV6-1 and J is TRBJ1-1, with D perhaps TRBD1 (6 bases). Trimming left V 2 bases short and J 3 bases short, with 10 bases between. From germline, CDR1 is MNHNS and CDR2 SASEGT. This CDR3 region has 14 residues. Here the CDR3 reads CASSERGGDTEAFF. DNA of the CDR3: TGTGCCAGCAGTGAAAGGGGGGGCGACACTGAAGCTTTCTTT.

Only a few counts were recorded for this clonotype. This chain links TRBV25-1 with TRBJ2-5; no clear D gene. The germline CDR1 and CDR2 sequences are MGHDK and SYGVNS. This CDR3 has 15 amino acids. Trimming left V 6 bases short and J 4 bases short, with 18 bases between. The CDR3 loop is CASSPKVRGLETQYF. For the CDR3, the DNA is TGTGCCAGCAGCCCAAAGGTACGAGGTTTAGAGACCCAGTACTTC.

This clonotype was counted at least ten times. This chain links TRBV10-3 with TRBJ1-1; D might be TRBD1 (6 bases). Germline assignment: CDR1 ENHRY and CDR2 SYGVKD. V was pared by 4 bases and J by 0 bases, with 12 bases between. The length of the CDR3 is 15 residues. CDR3 in amino acids: CAISGGGALNTEAFF. CDR3 bases: TGTGCCATCAGTGGGGGGGGGGCATTGAACACTGAAGCTTTCTTT.

J is TRBJ1-1 and V is TRBV7-9, with D tentatively TRBD1 (6 bases). Deletions cut 5 bases from V and 2 bases from J, with 21 bases between. Per the germline V gene, CDR1 is SEHNR and CDR2 is FQNEAQ (reference sequence). This CDR3 contains 17 residues. DNA of the CDR3: TGTGCCAGCAGCCTCTTAAGACAGGAGTGGGGAAACACTGAAGCTTTCTTT. Translated, it gives CASSLLRQEWGNTEAFF.

This clonotype was counted ten times or more. The CDR3 protein is CASSTTLINTDTQYF. As DNA, the CDR3 is TGTGCCAGCAGTACGACACTTATCAACACAGATACGCAGTATTTT. V usage is TRBV12-3 or TRBV12-4 and J usage is TRBJ2-3; no clear D. Trimming took 5 bases from V and 2 from J, leaving 14 bases between them. There are 15 residues in the CDR3.